The sequence of this T cell receptor (beta chain) was determined in a study of blood T cell repertoires in COVID-19. Only in-frame clones appear in the TCRdb table, and some are missing; sequencing was by immunoSEQ multiplex PCR. The table shows around 260,000 clones, with about 85% occurring only once. From germline, CDR1 is LNHDA and CDR2 SQIVND (reference sequence). This CDR3 region has 13 residues. The specimen sequenced was peripheral blood. This receptor was taken from a human donor in a cohort sampled during active COVID-19. V and J are TRBV19 and TRBJ2-2; D is possibly TRBD2 (5 bases). The chain's CDR3 is CAVGRGPGGELFF. For the CDR3, the DNA is TGTGCTGTAGGGCGAGGGCCGGGCGGGGAGCTGTTTTTT. The full variable domain, completed using reference TRBV19 and TRBJ2-2, is DGGITQSPKYLFRKEGQNVTLSCEQNLNHDAMYWYRQDPGQGLRLIYYSQIVNDFQKGDIAEGYSVSREKKESFPLTVTSAQKNPTAFYLCAVGRGPGGELFFGEGSRLTVL.